Below are 4 T cell receptor beta chains sequenced from a single sample in a study of blood T cell repertoires in COVID-19. Using immunoSEQ multiplex PCR, the repertoire was profiled, and TCRdb retains in-frame clones only, with some absent. The table shows about 190,000 clones, with roughly 85% occurring only once. Material: peripheral blood. Receptor source: a man between 60 and 75 years old with active or convalescent COVID-19.

This chain links TRBV11-2 with TRBJ2-1; D remains unclear. The germline V and J ends were trimmed by 5 bases and 8 bases, with 10 bases remaining between them. The length of the CDR3 is 12 residues. The germline CDR1 and CDR2 sequences are SGHAT and FQNNGV. CDR3 bases: TGTGCCAGCAGCATCAGGTTCCATGAGCAGTTCTTC. Translation gives CASSIRFHEQFF.

The rearrangement links TRBV11-2 to TRBJ1-2, with TRBD1 identical over 10 bases. The germline gives CDR1 SGHAT, CDR2 FQNNGV. The CDR3 length is 15 residues. Trimming cost V 5 bases and J 3 bases; bases outside gene matches: 6. CDR3 DNA sequence: TGTGCCAGCAGCAGGACAGGGGGTGAAGACTATGGCTACACCTTC. This translates into CASSRTGGEDYGYTF.

This chain links TRBV4-1 with TRBJ1-1; D not resolved. Trimming cost V 2 bases and J 1 base, with 5 bases left between them. The CDR3 totals 13 residues. Germline CDR1 is MGHRA and CDR2 is YSYEKL. CDR3: CASSQYGNTEAFF. The CDR3 DNA reads as TGCGCCAGCAGCCAATACGGGAACACTGAAGCTTTCTTT.

The chain is built from TRBV5-1 and TRBJ1-1; D gene unclear. V was shortened by 2 bases and J by 3 bases, with 11 bases between the two germline ends. The CDR3 has 14 residues. Germline V lookup: CDR1 SGHRS, CDR2 YFSETQ. The CDR3 sequence: CASSFLPEDTEAFF. As DNA, the CDR3 is TGCGCCAGCAGCTTTCTGCCGGAGGACACTGAAGCTTTCTTT.